These T cell receptor beta chains were read from a single sample in a study of identical twins. From the 5' RACE reads, TCRdb called clonotypes with MiXCR, one entry per CDR3 protein. The sample consists of about 730,000 distinct CDR3 sequences, approximately 21% of them appearing once. The sample was also reused in another study, on T cells expressing NK-cell markers.

Sequenced sample: PBMCs. The source of these receptors is a woman aged 18-29 years in good health. Both conserved end residues are part of each CDR3.

cdr3_aa,cdr3_length,v_call,j_call
CAIPAGGGEQYF,12,TRBV10-3,TRBJ2-7
CASSLASGSLYEQYF,15,TRBV7-2,TRBJ2-7
CASSLSGTNYEQYF,14,TRBV7-2,TRBJ2-7
CSPIEAVTDTQYF,13,TRBV20-1,TRBJ2-3
CSARDRQGAYEQYF,14,TRBV20-1,TRBJ2-7
CSALREGPGLAFF,13,TRBV20-1,TRBJ1-1
CSVRFSTDTQYF,12,TRBV20-1,TRBJ2-3
CSARARTGNYGYTF,14,TRBV20-1,TRBJ1-2
CASSLHRQGQETQYF,15,TRBV7-9,TRBJ2-5
CAVQTSPTYNEQFF,14,TRBV10-3,TRBJ2-1
CASSPPGSIRNTEAFF,16,TRBV18,TRBJ1-1
CASSLSPAGIETQYF,15,TRBV5-1,TRBJ2-5
CASNPRTEAKNIQYF,15,TRBV6-2/TRBV6-3,TRBJ2-4
CATSRDNLAAMTDTQYF,17,TRBV15,TRBJ2-3
CASNSWDRGMYEQYF,15,TRBV6-2/TRBV6-3,TRBJ2-7
CASSSNRDLETQYF,14,TRBV12-3/TRBV12-4,TRBJ2-5
CASSSRLGRNTEAFF,15,TRBV7-2,TRBJ1-1
CSARTALVTDTQYF,14,TRBV20-1,TRBJ2-3
CASSPWGAKEDTQYF,15,TRBV7-2,TRBJ2-3
CASSLLPGLGKSSYNEQFF,19,TRBV14,TRBJ2-1
CASSSGTGLEQYF,13,TRBV5-1,TRBJ2-7
CASRRDGNYGYTF,13,TRBV12-3/TRBV12-4,TRBJ1-2
CASSLLRDSTDTQYF,15,TRBV5-6,TRBJ2-3
CASSLDRSTDTQYF,14,TRBV5-1,TRBJ2-3
CASRTGVGPYNEQFF,15,TRBV27,TRBJ2-1
CSASHQEQGGQPQHF,15,TRBV20-1,TRBJ1-5
CSASRGSRPYEQYF,14,TRBV20-1,TRBJ2-7
CSVGGRAPTEQFF,13,TRBV29-1,TRBJ2-1
CASLIPGGLAFF,12,TRBV6-6,TRBJ1-1
CAIREHNSPLHF,12,TRBV10-3,TRBJ1-6
CASSQEGVVMDTQYF,15,TRBV4-2,TRBJ2-3
CSARIAGGHYEQYF,14,TRBV20-1,TRBJ2-7
CASSPDRVADTQYF,14,TRBV11-2,TRBJ2-3
CASSFVHNVLTF,12,TRBV12-3/TRBV12-4,TRBJ2-6
CASSSVGSGNTGELFF,16,TRBV5-1,TRBJ2-2
CASSPRVGPNTGELFF,16,TRBV7-9,TRBJ2-2
CSVAVVQATEAFF,13,TRBV29-1,TRBJ1-1
CASSQDQRGELFF,13,TRBV3-1,TRBJ2-2
CSARGTPGLEQYF,13,TRBV20-1,TRBJ2-7